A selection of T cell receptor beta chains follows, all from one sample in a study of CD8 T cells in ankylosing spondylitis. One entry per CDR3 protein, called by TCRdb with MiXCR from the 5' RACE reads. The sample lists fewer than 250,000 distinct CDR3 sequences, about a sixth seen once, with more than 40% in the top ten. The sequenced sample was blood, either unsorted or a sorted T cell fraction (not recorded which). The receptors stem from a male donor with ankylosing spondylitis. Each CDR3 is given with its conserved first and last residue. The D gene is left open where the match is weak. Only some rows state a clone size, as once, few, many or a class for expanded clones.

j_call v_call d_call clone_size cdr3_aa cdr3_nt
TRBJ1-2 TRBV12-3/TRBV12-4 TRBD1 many CASSFSGTGGGGYTF TGTGCCAGCAGTTTCTCCGGGACAGGGGGCGGAGGCTACACCTTC
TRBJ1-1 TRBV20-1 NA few CSARGGGHTEAFF TGCAGTGCTAGGGGCGGCGGGCACACTGAAGCTTTCTTT
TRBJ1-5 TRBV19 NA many CASQDTFKGSNQPQHF TGTGCCAGCCAGGACACTTTCAAGGGTAGCAATCAGCCCCAGCATTTT
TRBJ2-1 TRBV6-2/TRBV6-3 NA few CAIGTPNEQFF TGTGCCATCGGGACACCCAATGAGCAGTTCTTC
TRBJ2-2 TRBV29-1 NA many CSVENHPSRTRTDTGELFF TGCAGCGTTGAAAATCACCCCTCACGGACAAGAACGGACACCGGGGAGCTGTTTTTT
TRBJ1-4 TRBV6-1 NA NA CASSLGTVGEKLFF TGTGCCAGCAGTCTTGGGACGGTTGGGGAAAAACTGTTTTTT
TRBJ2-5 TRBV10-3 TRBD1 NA CAISEDARTGVLTQYF TGTGCCATCAGTGAGGATGCTCGGACAGGGGTGTTGACCCAGTACTTC
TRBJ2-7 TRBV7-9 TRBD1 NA CASSLSGPGGEQYF TGTGCCAGCAGCTTATCGGGGCCAGGGGGCGAGCAGTACTTC
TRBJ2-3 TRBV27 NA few CASSLGLTDTQYF TGTGCCAGCAGTTTAGGACTAACAGATACGCAGTATTTT
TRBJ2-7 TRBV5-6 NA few CASSPGGLPAYEQYF TGTGCCAGCAGCCCAGGAGGACTCCCGGCCTACGAGCAGTACTTC
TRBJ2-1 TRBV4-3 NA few CASSPSGRGNYNEQFF TGCGCCAGCAGCCCGAGCGGAAGGGGGAACTACAATGAGCAGTTCTTC
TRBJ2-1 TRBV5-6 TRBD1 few CASSLRTGGYNEQFF TGTGCCAGCAGCTTGCGGACAGGGGGTTACAATGAGCAGTTCTTC
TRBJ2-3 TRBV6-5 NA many CASSYFGSTDTQYF TGTGCCAGCAGTTACTTTGGGAGCACAGATACGCAGTATTTT
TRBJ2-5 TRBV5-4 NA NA CASSDPPEETQYF TGTGCCAGCAGCGACCCCCCGGAAGAGACCCAGTACTTC